Below are 3 T cell receptor beta chains sequenced from a single sample in a study of T cell responses to AZD1222 COVID-19 vaccine. The table came from immunoSEQ multiplex PCR; TCRdb's copy has only in-frame clones and leaves some out. Found here are approximately 150,000 clones, approximately 91% of them singletons; the top ten hold less than 2.5%. Material: peripheral blood, obtained on day 0 of AZD1222 vaccination. The receptors originated from an adult in good health.

V usage is TRBV29-1 and J usage is TRBJ2-2; possibly TRBD1 or TRBD2 for D (5 bases each). The CDR3 spans 14 residues. V was shortened by 5 bases and J by 0 bases, with 10 bases between the two germline ends. Germline CDR1 SQVTM, CDR2 ANQGSEA. The CDR3 sequence: CSVIQDSNTGELFF. The DNA for the CDR3 is TGCAGCGTTATACAGGACTCGAACACCGGGGAGCTGTTTTTT.

The chain recombines TRBV4-3 with TRBJ2-7, with 9 bases lining up with TRBD2. Germline lookup yields CDR1 LGHNA and CDR2 YSLEER. Trimming took 4 bases from V and 1 from J; bases not matched to a gene: 5. This CDR3 has 15 amino acids. Written as DNA, the CDR3 is TGCGCCAGCAGCCGGTTGCTAGCGGGATCCTACGAGCAGTACTTC. Translating it yields CASSRLLAGSYEQYF.

The rearrangement links TRBV20-1 to TRBJ1-3, with no clear D. The germline V gene encodes CDR1 DFQATT and CDR2 SNEGSKA (reference sequence). Trimming cost V 4 bases and J 0 bases, with 1 base left between them. The length of the CDR3 is 11 residues. The chain's CDR3 is CSANSGNTIYF. CDR3 sequence (DNA): TGCAGTGCTAACTCTGGAAACACCATATATTTT.